This TCR beta chain was retrieved from a study of blood T cell repertoires in COVID-19. The study assigned cohorts using participant-reported clinical history. The CDR3 length is 16 residues. Germline V gene lookup returns CDR1 SGDLS and CDR2 YYNGEE. V was pared by 0 bases and J by 0 bases, with 11 bases between. Original processing notes: Estimation of nucleated cell counts was performed using reference gene primer amplification. Method: immunoSEQ multiplex PCR; TCRdb's copy keeps in-frame clones and lacks some. That table furnishes V, J and clone size, whereas the DNA furnished D and trimming. The sample yields 180,000 or so clones, less than 85% seen once.

The source is a woman between 50 and 59 years old who had recovered from COVID-19. The gene calls are TRBV9 and TRBJ2-3, with D tentatively TRBD2 (5 bases). Material: PBMCs or T cells enriched from blood (not recorded which). CDR3: CASSVDPPGSTDTQYF. The CDR3 nucleotides are TGTGCCAGCAGCGTAGACCCACCGGGAAGCACAGATACGCAGTATTTT.